This TCR beta chain was recorded in a study of blood T cell repertoires in COVID-19 (dated by TCRdb to 2019 to 2021). Study-wide context: Collaborator samples came from the United States, Italy and Spain and covered acute and convalescent phases of COVID-19. Subjects who had been exposed to COVID-19, were actively infected with it, or had recovered from it provided the deeply sampled blood TCRbeta repertoires that made up the dataset. Samples came from the ongoing ImmuneRACE study (first 160 participants) plus 1,254 subjects from 6 global collaborators. The material from the prospective study consisted of cDNA or gDNA derived from T cells, B-cell-depleted T cells, or PBMCs. HLA class I and class II types, where available, came from metadata supplied by the sample provider rather than from assay-based typing. The repertoires were released in a freely available public database intended as a resource for research on the immune response to SARS-CoV-2. A de-identified subject ID, COVID-19 status, age in years and sex were almost always included in the sample metadata. General findings and caveats noted by the study authors: The amount of clinical and demographic metadata varied by source and participant and was provided uncurated.

Samples from volunteer blood donors who had recovered from COVID-19 were contributed by a second Seattle source. Each collaborating institution followed its own protocols to collect whole blood in K2EDTA tubes. Collaborator samples were shipped for TCRbeta analysis as frozen whole blood, isolated PBMCs, or DNA extracted from either sample type. Inclusive of the bounding cysteine and phenylalanine, the CDR3 is 17 residues long. Just the 51-base CDR3 DNA is kept, in frame starting at base 1. CDR1 is given as KGHDR and CDR2 as SFDVKD, both from the germline V gene. V loses 4 bases at its end and J loses 3 bases; junction bases beyond the gene matches: 10. The immunoSEQ Assay, a bias-controlled multiplex PCR, was used to amplify TCRbeta CDR3 regions from genomic DNA. Concerning the study's data processing: Within the assay, amplification of reference gene primers was used to estimate how many nucleated cells each sample contained. To quantify the absolute abundance of each unique TCRbeta CDR3 rearrangement, sequence reads were collapsed and filtered. For each sample, productive Simpson clonality was calculated as the square root of Simpson's diversity index over productive rearrangements. The immuneACCESS repertoire file appears here via TCRdb, limited to in-frame rearrangements. These files lack a portion of the clones; in checked studies, under half of the deficit traces to unresolved V genes, and the cause of the others is not known. D and trimming were read from the DNA, whereas the V and J calls and clone size are those reported in that table. The sample data list a few hundred thousand clones, and roughly 82% of these were observed just once. The ten top clones hold roughly 1.4% of the sample.

Points on this clone: What antigen it recognizes has not been identified. It has no much larger one-base neighbor in the sample; base qualities were not kept.

Sequencing used peripheral blood. This sequence originates from a middle-aged woman who had recovered from COVID-19. Rearrangement joined TRBV24-1 to TRBJ2-2; 7 bases in the junction line up with TRBD1. The nucleotide sequence reads as follows: TGTGCCACCAGTGACCCAGGGGGAGTCTTTGACACCGGGGAGCTGTTTTTT. Translated, it reads CATSDPGGVFDTGELFF.